Below, one TCR beta chain is given with its context. Its antigen is not identified. Germline V gives CDR1 SNHLY, CDR2 FYNNEI. The CDR3 spans 14 residues. The ends were cut back, 6 bases at V and 6 bases at J, with 15 bases in the middle. This sample was included in a study of cytomegalovirus exposure and HLA in healthy donors. Whole-study results and caveats: Overall, roughly 160 TCR beta chains were annotated as cytomegalovirus-associated. TCR beta V- and J-gene trimming was later associated with a missense DCLRE1C variant.

A multiplex PCR was run with 60 Vbeta primers and 13 Jbeta primers. The method was immunoSEQ multiplex PCR; TCRdb's version includes in-frame clones alone and lacks a portion of them. The sample lists 50,000 or so clones; roughly 53% were seen once. This TCR derives from a human donor in good health. V gene TRBV2 combines with J gene TRBJ1-5, with D perhaps matching TRBD1 (5 bases). The sequenced sample consisted of PBMCs. DNA for the CDR3: TGTGCCAGCAGCCCAGGGCGGGGGGGTCAGCCCCAGCATTTT. Translating it yields CASSPGRGGQPQHF.